The T cell receptor beta chain described here comes from a study of blood T cell repertoires in COVID-19. Study-wide context: Samples representing acute and convalescent COVID-19 were sourced from the United States, Italy and Spain. Sample material is recorded as cDNA or gDNA derived from T cells, B-cell-depleted T cells, or PBMCs.

Authors' methods: Amplification from reference gene primers served as the basis for estimated nucleated cell counts. Clones were read by immunoSEQ multiplex PCR, and TCRdb kept only the in-frame ones, dropping some. V, J and clone size derive from that table, while D and trimming were established from the DNA sequence. The sample contains fewer than 80,000 clones, approximately 86% of which appear only once. The Seattle patients joined while their infection was active and were tracked longitudinally afterward. Germline V gene lookup returns CDR1 MNHEY and CDR2 SVGAGI. This CDR3 is 15 amino acids long. V lost 5 bases, J lost 1 base, and 7 bases stayed unmatched.

Sequenced: peripheral blood. The sequence was obtained from an elderly man with COVID-19, enrolled during active disease. This chain joins TRBV6-5 and TRBJ1-1; 7 bases map to TRBD1. The CDR3: CASSTKGQKNTEAFF. The CDR3 DNA sequence: TGTGCCAGCAGTACCAAGGGACAGAAGAACACTGAAGCTTTCTTT.